A single sample is the source of the 15 T cell receptor beta chains below, sequenced in a study of regulatory T cells in long-lasting Graves disease. Time point reported: persistent/refractory GD, antithyroid drugs over 5 years with positive TRAb. The authors made the TCR library using RNA they extracted from PBMCs. Libraries of TCR beta came from iRepertoire HTBI primers plus Arm-PCR of CDR3 regions. TCRdb recomputed calls from the multiplex PCR reads with MiXCR, one row per CDR3 protein. The data hold some 370,000 distinct CDR3 sequences, with 20% to 25% observed a single time. Sample: peripheral blood mononuclear cells (PBMCs), taken when the disease was refractory, from a patient treated with antithyroid drugs. These receptors all stem from a female donor with Graves disease.

The CDR3 coding sequence is TGTGCCAGCAGTTATACCGGGCAGCTCAATTATGGCTACACCTTC. This translates into CASSYTGQLNYGYTF. The chain recombines TRBV6-5 with TRBJ1-2; D gene unclear. Germline loops: CDR1 MNHEY, CDR2 SVGAGI. V lost 3 bases and J lost 5, with 16 bases in between. This CDR3 spans 15 amino acids.

This clonotype has ten or more counts. The V gene is TRBV11-1, the J gene TRBJ2-7, with no clear D. The CDR3 has 13 residues. Deletions cut 0 bases from V and 3 bases from J, with 6 bases between. In germline, CDR1 is SGHAT, CDR2 FQDESV (reference sequence). The CDR3 DNA reads as TGTGCCAGCAGCTTAGCGGTTCGCTACGAGCAGTACTTC. As protein: CASSLAVRYEQYF.

The CDR3 sequence is CASRGQGGGEPQHF. The CDR3 DNA reads TGTGCCAGCCGTGGACAGGGGGGGGGCGAGCCCCAGCATTTT. The V gene is TRBV7-2, the J gene TRBJ1-5, with TRBD1 identical over 10 bases. This CDR3 has 14 residues. Germline assignment: CDR1 SGHTA and CDR2 FQGNSA. V lost 8 bases, J lost 8 bases, and 9 bases stayed unmatched.

V usage is TRBV10-3 and J usage is TRBJ2-2; tentatively, D is TRBD2 (6 bases). This CDR3 is built from 17 residues. The germline CDR1 and CDR2 sequences are ENHRY and SYGVKD. V was cut by 10 bases and J by 6 bases, with 27 bases left in between. Here the CDR3 reads CATLAPDVPPGAGELFF. DNA for the CDR3: TGTGCCACCCTCGCGCCGGATGTCCCCCCGGGGGCCGGGGAGCTGTTTTTT.

To note about this clonotype: One base away lies a much larger clone, so this may be a sequencing read error. This chain joins TRBV11-1 and TRBJ2-5; D perhaps matches TRBD1 (6 bases). The germline CDR1 and CDR2 sequences are SGHAT and FQDESV (reference sequence). The CDR3 extends over 13 amino acids. The CDR3 bases are TGTGCCAGCAGCAACCAGGGGCAAGAGGCCCAGTACTTC. Translating it yields CASSNQGQEAQYF.

The genes are TRBV19 and TRBJ2-5; possible D gene TRBD1, 6 bases. Germline CDR1 LNHDA, CDR2 SQIVND (reference sequence). V was trimmed by 4 bases and J by 3 bases, leaving 12 bases between them. The CDR3 is made up of 14 amino acids. The chain's CDR3 is CASSTPAGEETQYF. CDR3 nucleotides: TGTGCCAGTAGTACCCCGGCAGGGGAAGAGACCCAGTACTTC. Variable domain in full (rest from reference TRBV19 and TRBJ2-5): DGGITQSPKYLFRKEGQNVTLSCEQNLNHDAMYWYRQDPGQGLRLIYYSQIVNDFQKGDIAEGYSVSREKKESFPLTVTSAQKNPTAFYLCASSTPAGEETQYFGPGTRLLVL.

This clonotype was found a few times. The chain recombines TRBV19 with TRBJ1-5, with 8 bases fitting TRBD1. The V segment lost 6 bases and the J segment 2 bases; nucleotides outside the gene matches: 12. Looked up from germline, CDR1 is LNHDA and CDR2 is SQIVND (reference sequence). The CDR3 extends over 17 amino acids. CDR3 coding DNA: TGTGCCAGTAGAGGACGGACAGGGCGGGTGGGCAATCAGCCCCAGCATTTT. Protein: CASRGRTGRVGNQPQHF.

This clonotype was seen a handful of times. At one end the junction does not follow the germline gene, possibly because of a read error. The genes are TRBV6-1 and TRBJ2-7; 12 bases align to TRBD2. Germline CDR1 is MNHNS and CDR2 is SASEGT. This CDR3 contains 16 residues. The CDR3 is CASSESTSGRSYEQYF. Here the CDR3 DNA reads TGCGCCAGCAGTGAGTCGACTAGCGGGAGATCTTACGAGCAGTACTTC.

In this sample, this clonotype turned up a few times. At one boundary the junction diverges from the germline segment, which might be a read error. This rearrangement joins TRBV7-9 to TRBJ1-4, with 7 bases aligning to TRBD1. Germline V gene data show CDR1 as SEHNR and CDR2 as FQNEAQ (reference sequence). The length of the CDR3 is 14 residues. The CDR3 sequence is CASSRQGLGEKLLF. CDR3 DNA sequence: TGTGCCAGCAGCCGACAGGGCTTGGGTGAAAAACTGCTTTTT.

Ten or more counts support this clonotype. The V gene is TRBV3-1, the J gene TRBJ1-2; D is ambiguous. From germline, CDR1 is LGHDT and CDR2 YNNKEL (reference sequence). This CDR3 has 14 residues. V gave up 1 base and J gave up 4 bases, with 10 bases separating them. The CDR3 loop is CASSQAFSGYGYTF. For the CDR3, the DNA is TGTGCCAGCAGCCAAGCATTCTCGGGCTATGGCTACACCTTC.

The V call is TRBV28, the J call TRBJ2-3, with 8 bases lining up with TRBD1. Germline trimming cut 3 bases from V and 2 bases from J; bases unmatched to any gene: 22. The germline CDR1 and CDR2 sequences are MDHEN and SYDVKM. The CDR3 runs to 21 residues. The CDR3: CASSFPPSRPGGPYDTDTQYF. DNA for the CDR3: TGTGCCAGCAGTTTTCCTCCCTCCCGGCCAGGGGGCCCCTATGACACAGATACGCAGTATTTT.

This clonotype showed up just a few times. The rearrangement uses TRBV4-1 and TRBJ2-5; tentatively, D is TRBD1 (6 bases). Trimming took off 0 bases at V and 0 bases at J, with 11 bases between the two ends. CDR3 length: 16 amino acids. Germline V gene lookup returns CDR1 MGHRA and CDR2 YSYEKL. DNA for the CDR3: TGCGCCAGCAGCCAAGAACAGGGAAGCTACCAAGAGACCCAGTACTTC. This translates into CASSQEQGSYQETQYF.

The V and J genes are TRBV20-1 and TRBJ2-7; TRBD2 is a possible D gene (6 bases). CDR3 length: 15 amino acids. Trimming removed 2 bases from V and 2 bases from J, with 16 bases in between. Looked up from germline, CDR1 is DFQATT and CDR2 is SNEGSKA (reference sequence). This chain's CDR3 is CSARRESGPTYEQYF. Written as DNA, the CDR3 is TGCAGTGCTAGAAGGGAGAGCGGGCCAACCTACGAGCAGTACTTC.

Regarding this clonotype: A far bigger clonotype differs at one base, so this is likely a read error. The genes are TRBV6-2 or TRBV6-3 and TRBJ2-2, with a weak D call TRBD2 (5 bases). Germline V lookup: CDR1 MNHEY, CDR2 SVGEGT. The CDR3 is made up of 18 amino acids. CDR3 sequence reads: CASSQENSERIGTGKLFF. CDR3 DNA: TGTGCCAGCAGCCAAGAGAATAGCGAGAGGATCGGCACCGGGAAGCTGTTTTTT.

This chain uses TRBV7-3 with TRBJ2-5; weak D call: TRBD2 (7 bases). Trimming removed 3 bases at V and 5 bases at J, with 13 bases between. The CDR3 is 14 residues long. The germline gives CDR1 SGHTA, CDR2 FQGTGA. The CDR3 reads CASSLGGGPETQYF. In DNA, the CDR3 is TGTGCCAGCAGCTTGGGAGGGGGGCCGGAGACCCAGTACTTC.